This TCR beta chain emerged from a study of molecular identifiers for immune sequencing clone quantification. Per germline, CDR1 DFQATT and CDR2 SNEGSKA (reference sequence). The CDR3 length is 15 residues. Trimming at V came to 4 bases and at J to 2 bases, leaving 8 bases not matched to a gene. Libraries of naive CD8 cells were prepared from around 20,000 to 990,000 sorted cells using 10%, 30% or 50% RNA. CD8+CD4-CCR7+CD45RA+ sorting gave the naive CD8 T cells. Study observations and caveats: Highly expanded clone sizes could end up underestimated if a barcode were shared by identical TCR molecules. Clonotypes topping 20 RNA copies carried over 97% of effector molecules but under 1% of naive ones.

A single record per CDR3 protein comes from TCRdb applying MiXCR to the PCR reads. There are about half a million distinct CDR3 sequences in the sample; 25% occur only once, and roughly 0.79% lies in the top ten. Comment on this clonotype: Its antigen is unknown.

The V call is TRBV20-1, the J call TRBJ2-3; 8 bases are shared with TRBD1. This clonotype was sampled from a human donor in good health. Some libraries in this study had Jurkat cell RNA spiked in. Source material: naive CD8+ T cells from blood, with Jurkat cell RNA spiked in. Subset: FACS-sorted CD8+CD4-CCR7+CD45RA+ naive T cells. DNA of the CDR3: TGCAGTGCTACCTGGTGGGGACAGGACACAGATACGCAGTATTTT. It encodes CSATWWGQDTDTQYF.